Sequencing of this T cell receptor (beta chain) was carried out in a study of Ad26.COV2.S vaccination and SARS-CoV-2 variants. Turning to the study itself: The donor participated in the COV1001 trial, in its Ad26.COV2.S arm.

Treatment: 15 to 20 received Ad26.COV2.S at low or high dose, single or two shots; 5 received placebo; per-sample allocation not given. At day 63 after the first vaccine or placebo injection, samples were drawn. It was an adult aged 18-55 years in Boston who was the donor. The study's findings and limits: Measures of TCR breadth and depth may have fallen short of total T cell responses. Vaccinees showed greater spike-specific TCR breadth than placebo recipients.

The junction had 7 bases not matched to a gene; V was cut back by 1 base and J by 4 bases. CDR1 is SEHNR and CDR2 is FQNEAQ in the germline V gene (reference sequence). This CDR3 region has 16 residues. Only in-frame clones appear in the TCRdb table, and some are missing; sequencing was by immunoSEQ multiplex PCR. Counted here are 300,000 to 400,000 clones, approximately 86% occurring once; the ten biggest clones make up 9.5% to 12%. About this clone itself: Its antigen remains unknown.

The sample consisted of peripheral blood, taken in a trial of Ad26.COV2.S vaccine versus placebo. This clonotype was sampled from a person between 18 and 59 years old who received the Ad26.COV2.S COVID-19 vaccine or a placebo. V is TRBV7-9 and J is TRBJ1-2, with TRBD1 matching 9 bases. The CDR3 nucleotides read TGTGCCAGCAGCTTAGGGGGACAGGGTTCGGGCTATGGCTACACCTTC. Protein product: CASSLGGQGSGYGYTF.